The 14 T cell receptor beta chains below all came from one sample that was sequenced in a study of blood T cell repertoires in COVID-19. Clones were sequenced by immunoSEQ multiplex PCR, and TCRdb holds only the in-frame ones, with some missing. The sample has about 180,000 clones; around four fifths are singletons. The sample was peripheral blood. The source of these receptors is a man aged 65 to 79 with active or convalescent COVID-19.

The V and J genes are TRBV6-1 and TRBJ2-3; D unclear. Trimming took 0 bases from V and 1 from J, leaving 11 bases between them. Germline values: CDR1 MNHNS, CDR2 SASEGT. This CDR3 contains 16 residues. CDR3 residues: CASSEARILRTDTQYF. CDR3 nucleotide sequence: TGTGCCAGCAGTGAAGCGCGAATCCTCCGCACAGATACGCAGTATTTT.

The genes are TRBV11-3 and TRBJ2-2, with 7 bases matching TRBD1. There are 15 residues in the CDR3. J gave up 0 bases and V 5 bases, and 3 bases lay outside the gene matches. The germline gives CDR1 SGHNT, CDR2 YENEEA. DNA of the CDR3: TGTGCCAGCAGCCCAGGGGGACCGAACACCGGGGAGCTGTTTTTT. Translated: CASSPGGPNTGELFF.

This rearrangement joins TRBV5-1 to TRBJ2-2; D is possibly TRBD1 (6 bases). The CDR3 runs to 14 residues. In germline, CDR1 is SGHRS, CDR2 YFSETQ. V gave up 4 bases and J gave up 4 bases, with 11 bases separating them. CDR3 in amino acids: CASSPQGLTGELFF. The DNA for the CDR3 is TGCGCCAGCAGCCCCCAGGGGCTCACCGGGGAGCTGTTTTTT.

The CDR3 is CASSLVLYSGTGGGGYTF. The DNA of the CDR3 is TGTGCCAGCAGCCTCGTCCTATACTCCGGGACAGGGGGCGGTGGCTACACCTTC. V usage is TRBV5-5 and J usage is TRBJ1-2, with 12 bases lining up with TRBD1. Germline V gene lookup returns CDR1 SGHKS and CDR2 YYEKEE (reference sequence). The V gene end was trimmed by 4 bases and the J gene end by 7 bases; junction bases not matched to a gene: 17. The CDR3 is 18 residues long.

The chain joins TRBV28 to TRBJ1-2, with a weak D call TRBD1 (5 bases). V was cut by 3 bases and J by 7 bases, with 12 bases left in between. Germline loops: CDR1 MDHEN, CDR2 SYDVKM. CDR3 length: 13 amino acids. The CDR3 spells CASSLEGARGYTF. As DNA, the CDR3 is TGTGCCAGCAGTTTGGAAGGGGCGCGTGGCTACACCTTC.

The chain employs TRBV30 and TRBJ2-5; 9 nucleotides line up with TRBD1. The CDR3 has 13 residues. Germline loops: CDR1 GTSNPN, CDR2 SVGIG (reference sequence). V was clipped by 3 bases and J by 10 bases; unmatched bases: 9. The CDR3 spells CAWSATDRGGQYF. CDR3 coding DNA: TGTGCCTGGAGCGCCACCGACAGGGGGGGCCAGTACTTC.

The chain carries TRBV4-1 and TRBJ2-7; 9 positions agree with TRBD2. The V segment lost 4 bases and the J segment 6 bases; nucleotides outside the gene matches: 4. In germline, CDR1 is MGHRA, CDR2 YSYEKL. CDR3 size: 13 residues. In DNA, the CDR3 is TGCGCCAGCAGCCGAGGGCGGGAGGGCGAGCAGTACTTC. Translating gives CASSRGREGEQYF.

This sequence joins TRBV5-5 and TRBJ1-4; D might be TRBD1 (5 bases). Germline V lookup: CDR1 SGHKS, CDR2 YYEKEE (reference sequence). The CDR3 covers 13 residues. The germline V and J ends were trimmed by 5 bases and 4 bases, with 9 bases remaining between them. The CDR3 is CASSAGLNEKLFF. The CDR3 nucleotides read TGTGCCAGCAGTGCGGGACTTAATGAAAAACTGTTTTTT.

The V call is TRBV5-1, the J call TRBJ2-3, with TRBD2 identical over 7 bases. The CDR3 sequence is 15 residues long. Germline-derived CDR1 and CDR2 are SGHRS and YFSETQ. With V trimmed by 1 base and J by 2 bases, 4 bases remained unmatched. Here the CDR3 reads CASSLSGLTTDTQYF. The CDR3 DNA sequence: TGCGCCAGCAGCTTGTCGGGACTAACCACAGATACGCAGTATTTT.

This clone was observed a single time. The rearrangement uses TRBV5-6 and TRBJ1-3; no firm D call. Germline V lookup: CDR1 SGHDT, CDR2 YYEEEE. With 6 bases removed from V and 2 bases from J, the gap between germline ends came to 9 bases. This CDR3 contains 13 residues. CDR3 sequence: CASTSGPGNTIYF. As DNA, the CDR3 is TGTGCCAGCACTAGCGGGCCTGGAAACACCATATATTTT.

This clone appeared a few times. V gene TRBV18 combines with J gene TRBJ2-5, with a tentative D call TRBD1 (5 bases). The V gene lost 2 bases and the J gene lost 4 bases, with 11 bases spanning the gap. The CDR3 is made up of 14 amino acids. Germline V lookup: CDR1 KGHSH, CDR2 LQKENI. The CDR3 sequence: CASSPSRAGETQYF. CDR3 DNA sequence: TGTGCCAGCTCACCAAGCAGGGCCGGAGAGACCCAGTACTTC.

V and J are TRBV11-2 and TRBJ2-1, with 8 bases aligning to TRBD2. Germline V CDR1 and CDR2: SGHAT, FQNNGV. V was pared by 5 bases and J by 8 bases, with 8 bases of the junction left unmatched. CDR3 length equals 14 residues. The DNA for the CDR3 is TGTGCCAGCAGCCCGACGGGGGGGCCGTATGAGCAGTTCTTC. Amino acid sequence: CASSPTGGPYEQFF.

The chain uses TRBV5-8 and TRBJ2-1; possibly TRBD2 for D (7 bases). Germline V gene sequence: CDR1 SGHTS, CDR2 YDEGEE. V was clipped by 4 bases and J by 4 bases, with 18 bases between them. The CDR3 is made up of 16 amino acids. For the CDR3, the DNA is TGTGCCAGCAGCACGGGGGGCAGGGGAATTTACAATGAGCAGTTCTTC. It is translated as CASSTGGRGIYNEQFF.

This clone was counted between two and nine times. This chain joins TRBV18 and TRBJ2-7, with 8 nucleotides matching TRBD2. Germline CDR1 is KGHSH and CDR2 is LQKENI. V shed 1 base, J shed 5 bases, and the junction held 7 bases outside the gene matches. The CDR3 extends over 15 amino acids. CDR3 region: CASSPRRGGPHEQYF. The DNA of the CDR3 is TGTGCCAGCTCACCACGACGCGGGGGGCCCCACGAGCAGTACTTC.